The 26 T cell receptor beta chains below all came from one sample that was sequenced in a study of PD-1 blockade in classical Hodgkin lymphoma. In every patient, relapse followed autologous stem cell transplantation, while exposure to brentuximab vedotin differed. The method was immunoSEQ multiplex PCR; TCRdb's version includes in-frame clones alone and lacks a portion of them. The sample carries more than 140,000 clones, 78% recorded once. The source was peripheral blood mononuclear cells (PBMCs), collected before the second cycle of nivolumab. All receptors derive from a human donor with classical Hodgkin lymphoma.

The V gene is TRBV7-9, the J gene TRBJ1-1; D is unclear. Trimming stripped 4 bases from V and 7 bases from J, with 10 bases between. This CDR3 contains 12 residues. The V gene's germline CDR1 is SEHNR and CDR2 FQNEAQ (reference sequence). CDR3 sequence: CASSSSSYEAFF. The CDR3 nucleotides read TGTGCCAGCAGCTCCAGCTCTTATGAAGCTTTCTTT.

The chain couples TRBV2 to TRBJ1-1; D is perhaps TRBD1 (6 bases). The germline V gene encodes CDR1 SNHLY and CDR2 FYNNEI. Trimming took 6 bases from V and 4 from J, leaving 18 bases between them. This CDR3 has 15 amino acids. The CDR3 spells CASSSQGGLATEAFF. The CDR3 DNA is TGTGCCAGCAGCTCTCAAGGGGGGCTAGCCACTGAAGCTTTCTTT.

CDR3 in amino acids: CASSIVWGIAKNIQYF. The CDR3 nucleotides read TGTGCCAGTAGTATAGTTTGGGGTATAGCCAAAAACATTCAGTACTTC. The chain combines TRBV19 with TRBJ2-4; D ambiguous. The V gene's germline CDR1 is LNHDA and CDR2 SQIVND (reference sequence). CDR3 length: 16 amino acids. V lost 1 base and J 0 bases, leaving 10 bases between the germline ends.

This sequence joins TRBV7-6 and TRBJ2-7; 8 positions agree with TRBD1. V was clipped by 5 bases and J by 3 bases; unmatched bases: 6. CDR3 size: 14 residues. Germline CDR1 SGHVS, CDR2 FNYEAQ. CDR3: CASSGQGGNYEQYF. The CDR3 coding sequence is TGTGCCAGCAGCGGACAGGGTGGAAACTACGAGCAGTACTTC.

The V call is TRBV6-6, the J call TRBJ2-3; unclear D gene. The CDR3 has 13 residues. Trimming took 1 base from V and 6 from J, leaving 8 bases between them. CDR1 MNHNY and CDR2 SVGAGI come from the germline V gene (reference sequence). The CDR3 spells CASSYWGSDTQYF. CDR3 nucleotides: TGTGCCAGCAGTTACTGGGGATCCGATACGCAGTATTTT.

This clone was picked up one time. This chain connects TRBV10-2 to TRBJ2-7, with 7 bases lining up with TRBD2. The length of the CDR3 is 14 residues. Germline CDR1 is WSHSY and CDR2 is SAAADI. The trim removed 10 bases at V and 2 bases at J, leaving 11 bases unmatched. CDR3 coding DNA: TGCGCCACCGATGCGGCGGGAGTGCCCTACGAGCAGTACTTC. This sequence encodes CATDAAGVPYEQYF.

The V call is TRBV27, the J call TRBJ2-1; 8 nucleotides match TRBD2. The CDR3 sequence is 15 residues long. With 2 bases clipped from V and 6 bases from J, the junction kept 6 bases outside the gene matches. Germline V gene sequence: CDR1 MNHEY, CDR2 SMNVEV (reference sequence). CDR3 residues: CASSLQGTSINEQFF. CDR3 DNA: TGTGCCAGCAGTTTACAGGGGACTAGTATCAATGAGCAGTTCTTC.

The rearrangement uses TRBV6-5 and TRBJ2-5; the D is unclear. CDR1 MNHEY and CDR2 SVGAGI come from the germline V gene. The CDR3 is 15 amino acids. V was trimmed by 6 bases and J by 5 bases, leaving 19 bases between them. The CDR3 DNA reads TGTGCCAGCAGGCAATCGGCCGTGTATATGGAGACCCAGTACTTC. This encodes CASRQSAVYMETQYF.

The CDR3 is CASSPLRGIDTEAFF. The CDR3 nucleotides are TGTGCCAGCAGCCCCCTTCGGGGGATTGACACTGAAGCTTTCTTT. The chain recombines TRBV7-8 with TRBJ1-1; a possible D gene is TRBD1 (5 bases). V was trimmed by 5 bases and J by 3 bases, leaving 16 bases between them. The CDR3 length is 15 residues. CDR1 and CDR2 (germline): SGHVS, FQNEAQ.

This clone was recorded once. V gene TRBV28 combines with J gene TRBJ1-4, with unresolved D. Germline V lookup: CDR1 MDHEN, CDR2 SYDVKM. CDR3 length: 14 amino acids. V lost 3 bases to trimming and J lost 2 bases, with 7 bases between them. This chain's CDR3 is CASSFAITNEKLFF. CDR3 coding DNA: TGTGCCAGCAGTTTTGCGATCACTAATGAAAAACTGTTTTTT.

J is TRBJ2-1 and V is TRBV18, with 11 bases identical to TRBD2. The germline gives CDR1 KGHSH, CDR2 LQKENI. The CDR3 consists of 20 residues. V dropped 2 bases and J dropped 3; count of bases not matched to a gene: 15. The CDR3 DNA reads TGTGCCAGCTCACCAAGCCTTAGCGGGAGGGAAGTACGCGGCTACAATGAGCAGTTCTTC. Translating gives CASSPSLSGREVRGYNEQFF.

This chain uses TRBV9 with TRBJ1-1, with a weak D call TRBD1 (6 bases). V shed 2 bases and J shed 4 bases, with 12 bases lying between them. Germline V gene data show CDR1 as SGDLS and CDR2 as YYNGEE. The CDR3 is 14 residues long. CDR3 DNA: TGTGCCAGCAGCGTGGGAGGGGGTTCCACTGAAGCTTTCTTT. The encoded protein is CASSVGGGSTEAFF.

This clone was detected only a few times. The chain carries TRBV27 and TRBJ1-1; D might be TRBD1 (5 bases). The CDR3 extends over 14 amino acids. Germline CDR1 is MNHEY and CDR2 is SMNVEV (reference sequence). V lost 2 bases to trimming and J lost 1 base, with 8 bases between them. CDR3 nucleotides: TGTGCCAGCAGTTTACGGGGCTGGAACACTGAAGCTTTCTTT. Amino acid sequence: CASSLRGWNTEAFF.

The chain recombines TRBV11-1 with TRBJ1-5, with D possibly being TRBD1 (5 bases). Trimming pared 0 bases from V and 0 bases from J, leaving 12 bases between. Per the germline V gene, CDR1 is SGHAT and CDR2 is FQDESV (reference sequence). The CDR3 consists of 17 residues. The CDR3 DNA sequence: TGTGCCAGCAGCTTAGCGGGACGGATCTATAGCAATCAGCCCCAGCATTTT. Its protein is CASSLAGRIYSNQPQHF.

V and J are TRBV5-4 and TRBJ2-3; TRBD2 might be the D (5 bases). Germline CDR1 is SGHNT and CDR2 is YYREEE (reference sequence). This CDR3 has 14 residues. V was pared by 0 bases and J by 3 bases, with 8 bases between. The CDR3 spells CASSLVRETDTQYF. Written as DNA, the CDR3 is TGTGCCAGCAGCTTGGTTAGGGAGACAGATACGCAGTATTTT.

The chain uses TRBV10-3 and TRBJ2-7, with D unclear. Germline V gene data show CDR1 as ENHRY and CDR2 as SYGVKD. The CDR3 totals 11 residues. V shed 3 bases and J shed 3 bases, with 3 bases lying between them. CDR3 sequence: CAISEHYEQYF. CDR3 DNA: TGTGCCATCAGTGAACACTACGAGCAGTACTTC.

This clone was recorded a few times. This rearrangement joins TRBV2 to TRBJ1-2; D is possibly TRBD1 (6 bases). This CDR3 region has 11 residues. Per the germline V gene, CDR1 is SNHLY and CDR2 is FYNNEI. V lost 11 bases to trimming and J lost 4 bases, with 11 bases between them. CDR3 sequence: CAGTKAYGYTF. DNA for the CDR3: TGTGCCGGGACAAAGGCCTATGGCTACACCTTC.

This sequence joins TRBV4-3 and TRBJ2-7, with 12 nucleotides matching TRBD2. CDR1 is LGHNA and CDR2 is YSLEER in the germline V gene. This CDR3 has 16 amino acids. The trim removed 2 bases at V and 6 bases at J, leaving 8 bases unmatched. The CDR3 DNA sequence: TGCGCCAGCAGCCAATCGACTAGCGGGAGCCCTTTCGAGCAGTACTTC. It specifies CASSQSTSGSPFEQYF.

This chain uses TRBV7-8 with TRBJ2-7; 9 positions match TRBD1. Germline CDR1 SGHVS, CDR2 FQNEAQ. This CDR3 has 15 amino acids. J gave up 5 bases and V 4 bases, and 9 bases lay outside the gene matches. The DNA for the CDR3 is TGTGCCAGCAGCTACAGACGGACAGGGGAACACGAGCAGTACTTC. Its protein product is CASSYRRTGEHEQYF.

CDR3 in DNA: TGTGCCAGCATCCGAAGAGGGACTAGCGGGAGTAGCAGGGAGCTGTTTTTT. Amino acids: CASIRRGTSGSSRELFF. The V call is TRBV7-9, the J call TRBJ2-2, with 14 bases lining up with TRBD2. The CDR3 has 17 amino acids. CDR1 is SEHNR, CDR2 FQNEAQ, per germline (reference sequence). Trimming took 7 bases from V and 9 from J; bases not matched to a gene: 13. Using reference TRBV7-9 and TRBJ2-2 for the parts outside the CDR3, the full variable domain is DTGVSQNPRHKITKRGQNVTFRCDPISEHNRLYWYRQTLGQGPEFLTYFQNEAQLEKSRLLSDRFSAERPKGSFSTLEIQRTEQGDSAMYLCASIRRGTSGSSRELFFGEGSRLTVL.

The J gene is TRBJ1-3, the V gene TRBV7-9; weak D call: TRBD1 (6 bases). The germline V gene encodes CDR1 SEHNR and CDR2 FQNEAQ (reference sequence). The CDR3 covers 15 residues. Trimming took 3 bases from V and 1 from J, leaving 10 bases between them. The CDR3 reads CASSLRQASGNTIYF. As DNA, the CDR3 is TGTGCCAGCAGCTTGAGACAGGCGTCTGGAAACACCATATATTTT. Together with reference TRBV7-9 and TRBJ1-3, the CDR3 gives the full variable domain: DTGVSQNPRHKITKRGQNVTFRCDPISEHNRLYWYRQTLGQGPEFLTYFQNEAQLEKSRLLSDRFSAERPKGSFSTLEIQRTEQGDSAMYLCASSLRQASGNTIYFGEGSWLTVV.

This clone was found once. The CDR3 DNA sequence: TGTGCCAGCTCACCAAGGGCAGGGTTTTATGGCTACACCTTC. It specifies CASSPRAGFYGYTF. The chain links TRBV18 to TRBJ1-2, with D possibly being TRBD1 (5 bases). The CDR3 contains 14 residues. Looked up from germline, CDR1 is KGHSH and CDR2 is LQKENI. Trimming pared 2 bases from V and 5 bases from J, leaving 12 bases between.

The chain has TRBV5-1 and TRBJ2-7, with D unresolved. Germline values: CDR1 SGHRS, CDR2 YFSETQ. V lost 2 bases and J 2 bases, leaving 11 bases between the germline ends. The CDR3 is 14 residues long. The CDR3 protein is CASSFEYGPYEQYF. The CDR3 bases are TGCGCCAGCAGCTTCGAGTACGGCCCCTACGAGCAGTACTTC.

CDR3 loop: CASSPTGLAQPQHF. The CDR3 DNA follows: TGTGCCAGTAGCCCAACAGGGTTGGCTCAGCCCCAGCATTTT. The chain combines TRBV19 with TRBJ1-5; possible D gene TRBD1, 6 bases. The CDR3 is 14 amino acids. Deletions cut 6 bases from V and 6 bases from J, with 15 bases between. Germline V lookup: CDR1 LNHDA, CDR2 SQIVND (reference sequence).

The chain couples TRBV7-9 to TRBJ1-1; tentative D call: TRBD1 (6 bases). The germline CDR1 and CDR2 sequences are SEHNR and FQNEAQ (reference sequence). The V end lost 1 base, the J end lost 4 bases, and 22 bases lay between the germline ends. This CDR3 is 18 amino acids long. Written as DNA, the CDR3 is TGTGCCAGCAGCTTAGGGGGTGGGCGCGGGGGCGCGGGCACTGAAGCTTTCTTT. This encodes CASSLGGGRGGAGTEAFF.

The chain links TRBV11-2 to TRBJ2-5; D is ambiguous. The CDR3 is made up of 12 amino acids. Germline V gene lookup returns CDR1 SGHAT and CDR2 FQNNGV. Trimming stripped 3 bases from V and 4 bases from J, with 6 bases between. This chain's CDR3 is CASSFGSETQYF. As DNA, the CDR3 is TGTGCCAGCAGCTTCGGGTCAGAGACCCAGTACTTC.